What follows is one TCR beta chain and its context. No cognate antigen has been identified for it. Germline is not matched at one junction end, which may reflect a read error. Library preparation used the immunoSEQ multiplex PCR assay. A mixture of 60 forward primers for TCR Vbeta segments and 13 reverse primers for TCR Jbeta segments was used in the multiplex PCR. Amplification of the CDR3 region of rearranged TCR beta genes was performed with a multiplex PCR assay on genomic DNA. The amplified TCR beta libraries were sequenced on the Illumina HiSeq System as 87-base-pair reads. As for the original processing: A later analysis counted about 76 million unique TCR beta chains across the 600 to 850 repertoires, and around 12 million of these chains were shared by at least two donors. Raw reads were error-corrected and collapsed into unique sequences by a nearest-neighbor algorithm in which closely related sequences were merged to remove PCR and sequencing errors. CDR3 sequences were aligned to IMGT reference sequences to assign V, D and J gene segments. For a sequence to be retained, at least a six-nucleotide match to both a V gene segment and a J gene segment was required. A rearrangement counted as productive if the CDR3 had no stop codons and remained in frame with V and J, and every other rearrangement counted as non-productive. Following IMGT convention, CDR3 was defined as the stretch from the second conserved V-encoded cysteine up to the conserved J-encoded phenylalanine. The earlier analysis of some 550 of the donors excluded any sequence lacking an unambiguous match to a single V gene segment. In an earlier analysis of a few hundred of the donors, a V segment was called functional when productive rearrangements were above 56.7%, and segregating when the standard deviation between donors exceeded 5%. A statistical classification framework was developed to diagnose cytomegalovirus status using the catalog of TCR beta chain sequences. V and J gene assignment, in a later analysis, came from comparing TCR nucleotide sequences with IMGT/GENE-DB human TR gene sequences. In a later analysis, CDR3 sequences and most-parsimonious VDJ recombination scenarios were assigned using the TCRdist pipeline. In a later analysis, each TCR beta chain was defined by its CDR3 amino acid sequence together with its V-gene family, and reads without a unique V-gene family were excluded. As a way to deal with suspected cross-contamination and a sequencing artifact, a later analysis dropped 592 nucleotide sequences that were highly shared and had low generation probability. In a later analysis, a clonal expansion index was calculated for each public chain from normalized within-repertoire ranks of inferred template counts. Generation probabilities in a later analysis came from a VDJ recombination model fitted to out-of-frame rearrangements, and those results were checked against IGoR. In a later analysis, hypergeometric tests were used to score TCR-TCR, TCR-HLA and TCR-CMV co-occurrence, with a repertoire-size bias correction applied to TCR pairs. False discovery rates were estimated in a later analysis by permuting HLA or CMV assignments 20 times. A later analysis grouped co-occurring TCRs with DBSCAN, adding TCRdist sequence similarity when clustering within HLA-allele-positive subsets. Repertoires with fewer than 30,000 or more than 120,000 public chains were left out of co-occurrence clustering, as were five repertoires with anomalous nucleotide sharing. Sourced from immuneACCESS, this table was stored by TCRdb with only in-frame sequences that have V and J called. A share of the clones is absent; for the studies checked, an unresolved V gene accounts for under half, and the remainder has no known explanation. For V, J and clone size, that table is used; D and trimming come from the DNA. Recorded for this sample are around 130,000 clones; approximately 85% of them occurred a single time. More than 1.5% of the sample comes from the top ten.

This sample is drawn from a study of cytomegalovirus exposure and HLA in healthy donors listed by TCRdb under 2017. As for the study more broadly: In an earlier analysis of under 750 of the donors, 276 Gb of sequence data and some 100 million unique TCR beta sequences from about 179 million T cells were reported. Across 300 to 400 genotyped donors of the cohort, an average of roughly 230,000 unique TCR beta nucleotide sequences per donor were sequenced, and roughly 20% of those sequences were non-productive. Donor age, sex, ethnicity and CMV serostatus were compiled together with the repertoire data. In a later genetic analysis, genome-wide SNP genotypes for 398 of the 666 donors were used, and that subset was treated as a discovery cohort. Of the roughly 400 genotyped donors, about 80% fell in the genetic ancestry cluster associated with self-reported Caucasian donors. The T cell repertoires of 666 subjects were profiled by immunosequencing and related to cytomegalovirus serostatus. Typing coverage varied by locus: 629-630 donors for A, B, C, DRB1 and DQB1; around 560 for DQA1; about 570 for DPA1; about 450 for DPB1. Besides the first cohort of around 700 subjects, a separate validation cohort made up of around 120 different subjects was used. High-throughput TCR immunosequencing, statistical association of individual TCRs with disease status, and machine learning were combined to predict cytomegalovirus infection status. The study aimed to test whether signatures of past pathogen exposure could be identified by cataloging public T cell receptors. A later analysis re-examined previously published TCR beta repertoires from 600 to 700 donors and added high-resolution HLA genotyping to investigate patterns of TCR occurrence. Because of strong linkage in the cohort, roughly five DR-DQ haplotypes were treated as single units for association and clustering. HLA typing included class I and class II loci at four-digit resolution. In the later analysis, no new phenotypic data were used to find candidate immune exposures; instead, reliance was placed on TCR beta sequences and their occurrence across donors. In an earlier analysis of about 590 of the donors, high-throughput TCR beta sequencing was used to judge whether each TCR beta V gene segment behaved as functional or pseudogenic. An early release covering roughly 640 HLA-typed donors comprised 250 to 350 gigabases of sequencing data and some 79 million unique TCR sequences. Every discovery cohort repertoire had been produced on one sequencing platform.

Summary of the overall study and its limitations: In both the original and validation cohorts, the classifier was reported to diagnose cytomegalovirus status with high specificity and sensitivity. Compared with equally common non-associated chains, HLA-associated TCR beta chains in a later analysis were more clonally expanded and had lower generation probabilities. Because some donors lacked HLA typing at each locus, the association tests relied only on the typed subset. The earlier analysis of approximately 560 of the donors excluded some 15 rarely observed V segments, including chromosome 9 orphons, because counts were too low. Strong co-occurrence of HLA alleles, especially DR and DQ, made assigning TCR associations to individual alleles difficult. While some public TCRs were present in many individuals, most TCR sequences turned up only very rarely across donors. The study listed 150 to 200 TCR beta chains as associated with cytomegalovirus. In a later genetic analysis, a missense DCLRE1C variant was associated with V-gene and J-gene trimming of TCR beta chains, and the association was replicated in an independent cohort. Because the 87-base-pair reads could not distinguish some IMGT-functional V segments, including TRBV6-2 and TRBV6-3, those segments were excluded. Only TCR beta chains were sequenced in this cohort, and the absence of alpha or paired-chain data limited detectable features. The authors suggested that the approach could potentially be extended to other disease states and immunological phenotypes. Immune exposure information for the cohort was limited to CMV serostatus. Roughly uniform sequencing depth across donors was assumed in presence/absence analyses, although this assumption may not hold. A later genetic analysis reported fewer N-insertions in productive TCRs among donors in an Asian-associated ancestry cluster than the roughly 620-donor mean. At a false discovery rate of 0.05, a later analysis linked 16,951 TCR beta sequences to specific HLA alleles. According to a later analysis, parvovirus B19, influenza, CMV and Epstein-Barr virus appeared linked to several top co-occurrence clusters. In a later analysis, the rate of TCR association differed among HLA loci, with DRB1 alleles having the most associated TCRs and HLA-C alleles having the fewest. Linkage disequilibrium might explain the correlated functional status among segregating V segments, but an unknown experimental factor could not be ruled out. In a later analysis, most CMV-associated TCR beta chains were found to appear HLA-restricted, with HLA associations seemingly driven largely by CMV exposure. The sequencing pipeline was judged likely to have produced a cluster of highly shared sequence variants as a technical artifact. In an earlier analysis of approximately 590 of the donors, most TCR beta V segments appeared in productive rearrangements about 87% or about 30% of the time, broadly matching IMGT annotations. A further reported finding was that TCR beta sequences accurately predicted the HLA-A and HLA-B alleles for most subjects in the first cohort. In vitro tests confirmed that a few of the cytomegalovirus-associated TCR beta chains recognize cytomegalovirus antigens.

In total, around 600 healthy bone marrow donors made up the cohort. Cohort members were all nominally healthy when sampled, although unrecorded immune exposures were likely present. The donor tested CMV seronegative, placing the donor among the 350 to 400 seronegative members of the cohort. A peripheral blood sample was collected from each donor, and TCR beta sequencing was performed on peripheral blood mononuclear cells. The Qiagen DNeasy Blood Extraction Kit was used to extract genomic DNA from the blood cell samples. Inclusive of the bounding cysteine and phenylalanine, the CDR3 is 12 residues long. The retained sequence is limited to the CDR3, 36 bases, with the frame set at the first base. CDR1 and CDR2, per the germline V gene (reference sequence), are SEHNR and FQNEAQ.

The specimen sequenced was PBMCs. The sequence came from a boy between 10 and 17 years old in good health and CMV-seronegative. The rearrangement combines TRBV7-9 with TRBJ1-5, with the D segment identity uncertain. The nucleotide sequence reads TGTTCCAGCAGCTACGGAGGTCAGCCCCAGCATTTT. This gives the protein CSSSYGGQPQHF.